This T cell receptor beta chain stems from a study of shared clonotypes between healthy human individuals. Clones were read by immunoSEQ multiplex PCR, and TCRdb kept only the in-frame ones, dropping some. The sample lists nearly 1 million clones, over 75% occurring once. This CDR3 region has 15 residues. The V gene end was trimmed by 6 bases and the J gene end by 1 base; junction bases not matched to a gene: 9. The germline V gene has CDR1 SQVTM and CDR2 ANQGSEA. The sample consisted of memory CD4+ T cells sorted from blood. The subset was: CD45RA-negative fraction. The chain employs TRBV29-1 and TRBJ2-3; 8 bases match TRBD2. The TCR comes from a man between 18 and 29 years old in good health. The chain's CDR3 is CSVVIAGFRTDTQYF. DNA for the CDR3: TGCAGCGTCGTGATAGCGGGGTTCCGCACAGATACGCAGTATTTT.